What follows are 2 T cell receptor beta chains derived from one specimen sequenced in a study of cytomegalovirus exposure and HLA in healthy donors (TCRdb year 2017). The library came from the immunoSEQ multiplex PCR assay. TCRdb stores this immuneACCESS table with in-frame sequences only. Part of the clones is absent; in the studies checked, under half of the shortfall reflects unresolved V genes, and no reason is known for the rest. The sample table holds about 67,000 clones, of which around 94% were seen once. Together, the top ten hold 0.6% to 0.8% of the sample. Sequencing used PBMCs. The receptors shown here come from a woman between 18 and 29 years old in good health and CMV-seronegative.

This chain uses TRBV14 with TRBJ1-1; unclear D gene. Between the trimmed V and J ends, which lost 6 bases and 1 base, there was a span of 9 bases. Germline V gene sequence: CDR1 SGHDN, CDR2 FVKESK. The CDR3 loop spans 13 amino acids. The CDR3 sequence is CASRNRRNTEAFF. DNA of the CDR3: TGTGCCAGCAGAAATAGAAGGAACACTGAAGCTTTCTTT.

The V call is TRBV7-6, the J call TRBJ2-1; 11 bases agree with TRBD1. The CDR3 runs to 19 residues. Germline V gene data show CDR1 as SGHVS and CDR2 as FNYEAQ. The V segment lost 5 bases and the J segment 8 bases; nucleotides outside the gene matches: 20. DNA of the CDR3: TGTGCCAGCAGCCACCCGACTAAACCGGACAGGGGGCCTGGCGATGAGCAGTTCTTC. Protein: CASSHPTKPDRGPGDEQFF.